Described below is a single TCR beta chain sequence and its context. Only a few counts were recorded for this clone. There is no known antigen for this receptor. It has no much larger one-base neighbor in the sample; base qualities were not kept. The sample has other DNA sequences that encode this CDR3 too. These data come from a study of CD49a tissue-resident CD8 T cells in human skin (TCRdb year 2017). For the wider study: Subsets of tissue-resident memory CD8+ T cells in human skin, defined by their expression of CD49a, CD69 and CD103, were what the study examined.

The receptor library was made with the immunoSEQ multiplex PCR assay. On the study's bioinformatics: TCR V beta family usage frequencies were compared across the sorted blood, dermal and epidermal CD8+ T cell populations. TCRdb took over this immuneACCESS table, retaining in-frame rearrangements with V and J assigned. Such tables are incomplete; in checked studies, under half of the missing clones stem from an unresolved V gene, and the remainder is unexplained. V and J calls and clone size come straight from that table; D and trimming were deduced from the DNA. The data table for this sample lists approximately 91 clones. Per the germline V gene (reference sequence), LNHDA is the CDR1 and SQIVND is the CDR2. The CDR3 goes from the cysteine to the phenylalanine over 14 residues. Here the CDR3 DNA is all that survives: 42 bases in frame from base 1. V was cut back by 3 bases and J by 1 base, leaving a gap of 9 bases between them.

For roughly 5 healthy donors, CD8+ T cells were sorted from blood, dermis and epidermis, and the TCR beta CDR3 regions of these cells were analysed. All TCR-sequenced donors were healthy individuals, and each provided both blood and skin samples. CD8+ T cell populations were isolated by sorting before TCR beta sequencing. Before any analysis of T cells, the skin was split into dermal and epidermal compartments. The TCR sequence derives from a human donor in good health. Recombination linked TRBV19 to TRBJ1-1; the D gene lacks a confident call. Material for sequencing was CD103+ CD49a- CD8+ T cells sorted from skin dermis. Here is the DNA: TGTGCCAGTAGTATTAGGTACAGGAACACTGAAGCTTTCTTT. The translation is CASSIRYRNTEAFF.